This entry lists 2 T cell receptor beta chains sequenced from one sample in a study of T cell responses to AZD1222 COVID-19 vaccine. Profiled with immunoSEQ multiplex PCR; TCRdb holds only in-frame clones, not every one. The data show 120,000 or so clones, over 75% seen once. The sequencing here drew on peripheral blood, taken on day 0 of AZD1222 vaccination. The receptor set was obtained from an adult in good health.

The CDR3 is CASSPDRGRVGYTF. In DNA form, the CDR3 reads TGTGCCAGCAGTCCCGACAGGGGGAGAGTCGGCTACACCTTC. J is TRBJ1-2 and V is TRBV6-5; 9 nucleotides line up with TRBD1. From germline, CDR1 is MNHEY and CDR2 SVGAGI. The trim removed 5 bases at V and 8 bases at J, leaving 9 bases unmatched. The CDR3 is 14 amino acids.

V is TRBV19 and J is TRBJ2-5; D possibly corresponds to TRBD1 (6 bases). Between the trimmed V and J ends, which lost 6 bases and 4 bases, there was a span of 18 bases. The CDR3 has 15 residues. Germline V gives CDR1 LNHDA, CDR2 SQIVND (reference sequence). The CDR3 nucleotides are TGTGCCAGTAGCCCGCAGGGGACATGGGTAGAGACCCAGTACTTC. Translating it yields CASSPQGTWVETQYF.